This T cell receptor (beta chain) was retrieved from a study of T cell clones after liver transplantation. Germline CDR1 and CDR2: MDHEN and SYDVKM. V was cut by 6 bases and J by 6 bases, with 17 bases left in between. This CDR3 has 14 amino acids. The table came from immunoSEQ multiplex PCR; TCRdb's copy has only in-frame clones and leaves some out. This table has 68,000 or so clones, under 90% appearing once. The chain has TRBV28 and TRBJ1-1, with D perhaps matching TRBD1 (5 bases). The receptor comes from a human donor who received a liver transplant. The sequences come from CD4+ T cells from blood, collected before liver transplant. The CDR3 DNA follows: TGTGCCAGCAGAAGACAGCCGGAGAAGGCTGAAGCTTTCTTT. Its protein is CASRRQPEKAEAFF.